This TCR beta chain was identified in a study of T cells in Graves' hyperthyroidism and ophthalmopathy. Using RNA transcripts as the source, TCR beta CDR3 regions were amplified. First-round RT-PCR targeting the TCR CDR3 was performed with the HTBI primer set. TCRdb re-called the multiplex PCR reads through MiXCR, storing one row per CDR3 protein. The sample contains approximately 400,000 distinct CDR3 sequences, more than 15% of which appear only once. This clonotype was recorded at least ten times. Its matching antigen is unknown. Per germline, CDR1 LGHDT and CDR2 YNNKEL (reference sequence). The CDR3 spans 16 residues. V dropped 5 bases and J dropped 7; count of bases not matched to a gene: 11. General study results and limits: Ophthalmopathy was separated from stable hyperthyroidism by a 13 V-J model.

V and J are TRBV3-1 and TRBJ1-2, with 12 nucleotides matching TRBD1. The receptor was derived from a woman younger than 30 with Graves' hyperthyroidism. The sample taken for sequencing was blood. CDR3 sequence: CASSARDRGPLGGYTF. Here the CDR3 DNA reads TGTGCCAGCAGCGCCCGGGACAGGGGGCCCCTCGGTGGCTACACCTTC.